This T cell receptor beta chain comes out of a study of Ad26.COV2.S vaccination and SARS-CoV-2 variants. This CDR3 spans 15 amino acids. Trimming pared 6 bases from V and 6 bases from J, leaving 19 bases between. Germline V gene data show CDR1 as SEHNR and CDR2 as FQNEAQ (reference sequence). Noted treatment: over 15 received Ad26.COV2.S at low or high dose, single or two shots; 5 received placebo; per-sample allocation not given. Following the first vaccine or placebo injection, samples were taken on day 63. Clones were read by immunoSEQ multiplex PCR, and TCRdb kept only the in-frame ones, dropping some. The data hold 440,000 or so clones, with roughly 88% observed a single time.

The rearrangement uses TRBV7-9 and TRBJ2-3; D is possibly TRBD2 (5 bases). This TCR was sampled from a person aged 18 to 59 who received the Ad26.COV2.S COVID-19 vaccine or a placebo. The sample in question was peripheral blood, obtained in a trial of Ad26.COV2.S vaccine versus placebo. CDR3 residues: CASSSPGKSADTQYF. In nucleotides, the CDR3 is TGTGCCAGCAGTTCTCCCGGGAAAAGCGCCGATACGCAGTATTTT.